The T cell receptor (beta chain) described here comes from a study of cytomegalovirus exposure and HLA in healthy donors (dated by TCRdb to the late 2010s). For context, the study as a whole: An earlier analysis of 587 of the donors reported approximately 270 Gb of sequence data and some 100 million unique TCR beta sequences from about 179 million T cells. An early release covering roughly 640 HLA-typed donors comprised 250 to 350 gigabases of sequencing data and around 80 million unique TCR sequences. Among the roughly 400 genotyped donors, around 81% belonged to the genetic ancestry cluster associated with self-reported Caucasian donors. The study was designed to test whether signatures of past pathogen exposure could be identified by cataloging public T cell receptors. The study used immunosequencing to profile the T cell repertoires of 600 to 850 subjects and linked those repertoires to cytomegalovirus serostatus. In addition to the first cohort of roughly 700 subjects, a separate validation cohort of 120 different subjects was used. To predict cytomegalovirus infection status, the study brought together high-throughput TCR immunosequencing, statistical association of individual TCRs with disease status, and machine learning. In a later analysis, previously published TCR beta repertoires from several hundred donors were re-analyzed and high-resolution HLA genotyping was added so that TCR occurrence patterns could be studied. Rather than using new phenotypic data, the later analysis identified candidate immune exposures from TCR beta sequences and from how often those sequences occurred across donors. An earlier analysis of about 620 of the donors applied high-throughput TCR beta sequencing to assess whether each TCR beta V gene segment acted as functional or pseudogenic. Alongside the repertoire data, information on donor age, sex, ethnicity and CMV serostatus was compiled. A later genetic analysis used genome-wide SNP genotypes for about three fifths of the roughly 700 donors, treating that subset as a discovery cohort. Every repertoire in the discovery cohort had been generated on one and the same sequencing platform. Class I and class II HLA loci were covered by the typing at four-digit resolution. The number of typed donors differed by locus: about 620-640 for A, B, C, DRB1 and DQB1; 500 to 550 for DQA1; approximately 600 for DPA1; and approximately 450 for DPB1. Five DR-DQ haplotypes were treated as single units for association and clustering because of strong linkage in the cohort. Across some 400 genotyped donors of the cohort, an average of about 250,000 unique TCR beta nucleotide sequences per donor were sequenced, and 15% to 20% of those sequences were non-productive. Overall results and qualifications from the work: According to a later genetic analysis, donors in an Asian-associated ancestry cluster had fewer N-insertions in productive TCRs than the roughly 700-donor mean. The sequencing pipeline was judged likely to have produced a cluster of highly shared sequence variants as a technical artifact. Approximately 18 rarely observed V segments, including chromosome 9 orphons, were excluded from the earlier analysis of some 590 of the donors because counts were too low. In a later analysis, most CMV-associated TCR beta chains were found to appear HLA-restricted, with HLA associations seemingly driven largely by CMV exposure. Sequencing depth was assumed to be roughly uniform across donors in the presence/absence analyses, though that assumption may not hold. A further reported finding was that TCR beta sequences accurately predicted the HLA-A and HLA-B alleles for most subjects in the first cohort. Compared with equally common non-associated chains, HLA-associated TCR beta chains in a later analysis were more clonally expanded and had lower generation probabilities. In a later analysis, several top co-occurrence clusters were reported to appear linked to parvovirus B19, influenza, CMV and Epstein-Barr virus. In a later analysis, TCR association rates were found to vary across HLA loci, with the most associated TCRs seen for DRB1 alleles and the fewest for HLA-C alleles. At a false discovery rate of 0.05, a later analysis linked some 18,000 TCR beta sequences to specific HLA alleles. Only TCR beta chains were sequenced in this cohort, and the absence of alpha or paired-chain data limited detectable features. Because HLA typing was missing for some donors at each locus, association tests included only the typed subset. An earlier analysis of approximately 570 of the donors showed that most TCR beta V segments appeared in productive rearrangements either about 87% or about 30% of the time, which broadly matched IMGT annotations. An association between a missense DCLRE1C variant and V-gene and J-gene trimming of TCR beta chains was found in a later genetic analysis and replicated in an independent cohort. In vitro tests confirmed that a few of the cytomegalovirus-associated TCR beta chains recognize cytomegalovirus antigens. Most TCR sequences were seen in very few donors, while some public TCRs were found in many individuals. Linkage disequilibrium might explain the correlated functional status among segregating V segments, but an unknown experimental factor could not be excluded. For the cohort, immune exposure information was limited to CMV serostatus. The authors suggested that the approach could potentially be generalized to other disease states and immunological phenotypes. Cytomegalovirus status was reported to be diagnosed by the classifier with high specificity and sensitivity in both the original and validation cohorts. Assigning TCR associations to individual alleles was difficult when HLA alleles, especially DR and DQ, strongly co-occurred. The study listed 150 to 200 TCR beta chains as associated with cytomegalovirus. Some IMGT-functional V segments, including TRBV6-2 and TRBV6-3, could not be distinguished by the 87-base-pair reads and were therefore excluded.

The library relied on the immunoSEQ multiplex PCR assay. The multiplex PCR relied on a mix of 60 forward primers for TCR Vbeta segments and 13 reverse primers for TCR Jbeta segments. The CDR3 region of rearranged TCR beta genes was amplified from genomic DNA with a multiplex PCR assay. On the Illumina HiSeq System, the amplified TCR beta libraries were sequenced as 87-base-pair reads. Under the source paper's analysis protocol: In a later analysis, some 80 million unique TCR beta chains were counted across the 500 to 700 repertoires, and roughly 11 million of these chains were shared by at least two donors. Raw reads were error-corrected and collapsed into unique sequences by a nearest-neighbor algorithm in which closely related sequences were merged to remove PCR and sequencing errors. To assign V, D and J gene segments, CDR3 sequences were aligned to IMGT reference sequences. For a sequence to be retained, at least a six-nucleotide match to both a V gene segment and a J gene segment was required. Rearrangements were called productive when the CDR3 lacked stop codons and stayed in frame with V and J; all others were non-productive. CDR3 was defined according to IMGT convention as the region running from the second conserved V-encoded cysteine to the conserved J-encoded phenylalanine. The earlier analysis of about 610 of the donors excluded any sequence lacking an unambiguous match to a single V gene segment. In an earlier analysis of some 590 of the donors, V segments were called functional above 56.7% productive rearrangements and were called segregating when the between-donor standard deviation exceeded 5%. A statistical classification framework was built for diagnosing cytomegalovirus status from the catalog of TCR beta chain sequences. In a later analysis, V and J genes were assigned by comparing TCR nucleotide sequences against IMGT/GENE-DB human TR gene sequences. Using the TCRdist pipeline, a later analysis assigned CDR3 sequences along with most-parsimonious VDJ recombination scenarios. A later analysis defined each TCR beta chain by its CDR3 amino acid sequence plus V-gene family, and excluded reads lacking a unique V-gene family. In a later analysis, 500 to 700 highly shared, low-generation-probability nucleotide sequences were removed to address suspected cross-contamination and a sequencing artifact. For each public chain, a later analysis derived a clonal expansion index from normalized ranks of inferred template counts within each repertoire. In a later analysis, generation probabilities were computed with a VDJ recombination model fitted to out-of-frame rearrangements, and the resulting probabilities were checked against IGoR. A later analysis scored TCR-TCR, TCR-HLA and TCR-CMV co-occurrence with hypergeometric tests, applying a repertoire-size bias correction to TCR pairs. In a later analysis, false discovery rates were estimated by permuting HLA or CMV assignments 20 times. A later analysis grouped co-occurring TCRs with DBSCAN, adding TCRdist sequence similarity when clustering within HLA-allele-positive subsets. Co-occurrence clustering excluded repertoires with fewer than 30,000 or more than 120,000 public chains, plus five with anomalous nucleotide sharing. In its TCRdb copy, this immuneACCESS table keeps in-frame sequences only and misses some clones. Where compared with another copy, unresolved V genes explain less than half of these, and the others have no known cause. V and J calls and clone size are copied from that table; D and trimming were computed from the DNA. This sample gives 150,000 to 200,000 clones in total; roughly 80% of them show up just once. The top ten hold approximately 3.1% of the sample.

The cohort comprised 550 to 700 healthy bone marrow donors. Cohort members were all nominally healthy when sampled, although unrecorded immune exposures were likely present. The donor tested CMV seronegative, placing the donor among the roughly 350 seronegative members of the cohort. A peripheral blood sample was collected from each donor, and TCR beta sequencing was performed on peripheral blood mononuclear cells. The Qiagen DNeasy Blood Extraction Kit was used to extract genomic DNA from the blood cell samples. Relative to germline, V is 6 bases shorter and J is 8 bases shorter, with 11 bases between their ends. From the cysteine through the phenylalanine, the CDR3 covers 13 amino acids. Only the CDR3 portion is preserved as DNA: 39 bases, with reading frame beginning at the first base. CDR1 and CDR2 (MNHEY, SVGAGI) derive from the germline V gene. This clone came up a few times. Its specific antigen is unknown. No base quality information exists; no much larger clone differs at one position.

Sequencing input: PBMCs. The source of this sequence is a woman in her 40s in good health and CMV-seronegative. The rearranged chain carries TRBV6-5 and TRBJ1-6; the D gene is not confidently resolved. The nucleotide sequence is given as TGTGCCAGCAGGGACCCGAGGGATTCACCCCTCCACTTT. The translation is CASRDPRDSPLHF.